Listed below are T cell receptor beta chains from one sample, sequenced in a study of naive and memory T cell subsets. TCRdb independently ran MiXCR on the UMI-ligation and nested PCR reads; one entry per CDR3 protein. The profile shows 130,000 to 150,000 distinct CDR3 sequences, approximately 17% of them singletons. The specimen was naive CD4+ T cells from blood. The receptors originated from a human donor in good health. Both conserved end residues are part of each CDR3. Not all rows give a size; the values are once, few, many and, for expanded clones, a class.

TRBV12-3/TRBV12-4	TRBJ2-5	NA	18	CASTARGASGRVQETQYF
TRBV5-6	TRBJ2-7	few	13	CASSSDSGSEQYF
TRBV12-3/TRBV12-4	TRBJ1-4	NA	15	CASSSLGATNEKLFF
TRBV6-1	TRBJ2-7	NA	20	CASSTDPYNSGRANSYEQYF
TRBV28	TRBJ2-1	few	14	CASSLALSYNEQFF
TRBV30	TRBJ2-1	NA	14	CAWMLRREVGEQFF
TRBV12-3/TRBV12-4	TRBJ1-1	NA	17	CASSIYGTGYMNTEAFF
TRBV4-3	TRBJ2-1	few	15	CASSQDPIITAEQFF
TRBV20-1	TRBJ2-2	NA	14	CSASFSGPTGELFF
TRBV27	TRBJ2-2	NA	15	CASSLFLGGTGELFF
TRBV20-1	TRBJ2-1	many	19	CSAPPGLAGAQSSYNEQFF
TRBV7-9	TRBJ2-1	NA	14	CASSLGQGFDEQFF
TRBV29-1	TRBJ2-2	NA	12	CSGRGSFGELFF
TRBV9	TRBJ1-5	NA	15	CASSETDRYNQPQHF
TRBV18	TRBJ2-5	few	15	CASSPPGTNLETQYF
TRBV5-6	TRBJ2-5	few	13	CASSIRDSGAQYF
TRBV12-3/TRBV12-4	TRBJ1-4	few	14	CASSRRGGGEKLFF
TRBV6-1	TRBJ2-7	few	12	CASARSTYEQYF
TRBV12-3/TRBV12-4	TRBJ1-3	few	13	CASIFPGSHTIYF
TRBV11-3	TRBJ1-1	NA	13	CASSLTWGTEAFF
TRBV5-1	TRBJ1-6	many	15	CASSFNPLPNSPLHF
TRBV29-1	TRBJ2-3	NA	11	CSVEVSDTQYF
TRBV20-1	TRBJ1-5	NA	15	CSAIGTGTGHQPQHF
TRBV7-6	TRBJ2-7	NA	13	CASSSMLVYEQYF
TRBV20-1	TRBJ2-7	few	14	CSANPIAGGGEQYF
TRBV12-3/TRBV12-4	TRBJ1-5	NA	13	CASSSPNRQPQHF
TRBV28	TRBJ2-7	many	13	CASSLTGSYEQYF
TRBV4-1	TRBJ2-7	once	16	CASSQGWTGGSYEQYF
TRBV6-2/TRBV6-3	TRBJ2-7	NA	13	CASSSSLNYEQYF
TRBV20-1	TRBJ2-1	few	16	CSAHGPIRSSYNEQFF
TRBV29-1	TRBJ1-1	few	15	CSVITGLSMNTEAFF
TRBV20-1	TRBJ1-6	NA	14	CSARDGAGNSPLHF
TRBV12-3/TRBV12-4	TRBJ2-7	many	13	CASSPDRAREQYF
TRBV21-1	TRBJ2-2	NA	18	CASPAGNGSGVNTGELFF
TRBV27	TRBJ1-1	NA	13	CASSFRGYTEAFF
TRBV5-1	TRBJ1-5	few	15	CASSLANDVGQPQHF
TRBV6-1	TRBJ2-5	few	15	CASSERGSGRKTQYF
TRBV3-1	TRBJ2-7	many	12	CASSQGPYEQYF
TRBV3-2	TRBJ2-7	few	16	CASSQLSGKSSYEQYF
TRBV7-2	TRBJ1-5	few	15	CASSLELGWTQPQHF